This T cell receptor (beta chain) was sequenced during a study of Ad26.COV2.S vaccination and SARS-CoV-2 variants. For the study at large: Into the muscle, Ad26.COV2.S was dosed once or twice, 56 days apart. Findings of the study overall: Measures of TCR breadth and depth may have fallen short of total T cell responses. Reports say spike-specific CD8+ and CD4+ T cell responses covered substantial breadth after vaccination.

Treatment here: about 20 received Ad26.COV2.S at low or high dose, single or two shots; roughly five received placebo; per-sample allocation not given. Samples were taken on day 63 after the first vaccine or placebo injection. Aged 18-55 years, donor was enrolled in Boston around 2020. For this clone: Its antigen is not identified.

Profiled with immunoSEQ multiplex PCR; TCRdb holds only in-frame clones, not every one. The repertoire holds over 400,000 clones, 92% seen once, with roughly 1.7% in the top ten. The CDR3 has 13 residues. Trimming cost V 6 bases and J 2 bases; bases outside gene matches: 4. The germline CDR1 and CDR2 sequences are SQVTM and ANQGSEA. The rearrangement joins TRBV29-1 to TRBJ1-1; TRBD1 matches 9 bases. The TCR sequence derives from a person between 18 and 65 years old who received the Ad26.COV2.S COVID-19 vaccine or a placebo. Here the sequenced sample was peripheral blood, taken in a trial of Ad26.COV2.S vaccine versus placebo. The CDR3 loop reads CSVSGQGNTEAFF. The CDR3 nucleotides read TGCAGCGTCTCGGGACAGGGAAACACTGAAGCTTTCTTT. Filled out from reference TRBV29-1 and TRBJ1-1, the complete variable domain reads SAVISQKPSRDICQRGTSLTIQCQVDSQVTMMFWYRQQPGQSLTLIATANQGSEATYESGFVIDKFPISRPNLTFSTLTVSNMSPEDSSIYLCSVSGQGNTEAFFGQGTRLTVV.